This T cell receptor (beta chain) came from a study of blood T cell repertoires in COVID-19. Study-wide background: COVID-19 samples from acute and convalescent phases originated in the United States, Italy and Spain. In each case, the material was cDNA or gDNA derived from T cells, B-cell-depleted T cells, or PBMCs.

The ends were cut back, 3 bases at V and 3 bases at J, with 12 bases in the middle. The germline V gene has CDR1 LNHDA and CDR2 SQIVND (reference sequence). The CDR3 runs to 15 residues. Original handling: Estimation of nucleated cell counts was performed using reference gene primer amplification. Profiling relied on immunoSEQ multiplex PCR, and the TCRdb table lists in-frame clones only, not all of them. Clonal size and the V and J genes are those of that table, whereas D and trimming came from the DNA. The sample comprises 200,000 to 300,000 clones, around 80% of which are singletons, and approximately 1.9% rests with the top ten.

What was sequenced was peripheral blood. The rearrangement uses TRBV19 and TRBJ1-5; D is undetermined. This receptor was identified in a woman of 80 years or more with acute or convalescent COVID-19. CDR3 DNA sequence: TGTGCCAGTAGTATTTTAGAGGCTGACAATCAGCCCCAGCATTTT. Amino acid sequence: CASSILEADNQPQHF.